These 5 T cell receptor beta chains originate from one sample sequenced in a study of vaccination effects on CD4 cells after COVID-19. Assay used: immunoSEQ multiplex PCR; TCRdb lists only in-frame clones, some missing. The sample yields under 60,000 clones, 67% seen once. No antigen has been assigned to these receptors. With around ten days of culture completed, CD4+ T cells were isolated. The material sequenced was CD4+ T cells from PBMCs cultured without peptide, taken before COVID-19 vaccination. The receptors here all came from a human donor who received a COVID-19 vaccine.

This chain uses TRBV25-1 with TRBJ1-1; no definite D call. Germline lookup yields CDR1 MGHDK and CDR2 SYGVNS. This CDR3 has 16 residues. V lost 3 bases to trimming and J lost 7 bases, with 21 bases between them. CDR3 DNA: TGTGCCAGCAGTGACTCCTCGCGGGCGGCCGGTAGTGAAGCTTTCTTT. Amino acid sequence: CASSDSSRAAGSEAFF.

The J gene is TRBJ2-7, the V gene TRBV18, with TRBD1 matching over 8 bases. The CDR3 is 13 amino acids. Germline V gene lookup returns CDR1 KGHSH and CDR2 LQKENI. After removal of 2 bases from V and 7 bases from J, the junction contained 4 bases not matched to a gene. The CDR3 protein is CASSPGGQGEQYF. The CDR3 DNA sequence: TGTGCCAGCTCACCAGGAGGACAGGGTGAGCAGTACTTC.

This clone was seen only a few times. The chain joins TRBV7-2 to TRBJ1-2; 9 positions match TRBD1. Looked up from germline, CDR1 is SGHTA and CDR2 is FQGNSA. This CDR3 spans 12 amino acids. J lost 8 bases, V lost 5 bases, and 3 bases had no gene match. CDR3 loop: CASSRQGVGYTF. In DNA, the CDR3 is TGTGCCAGCAGCCGACAGGGGGTCGGCTACACCTTC. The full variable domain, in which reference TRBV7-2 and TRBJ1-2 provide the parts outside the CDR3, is GAGVSQSPSNKVTEKGKDVELRCDPISGHTALYWYRQSLGQGLEFLIYFQGNSAPDKSGLPSDRFSAERTGGSVSTLTIQRTQQEDSAVYLCASSRQGVGYTFGSGTRLTVV.

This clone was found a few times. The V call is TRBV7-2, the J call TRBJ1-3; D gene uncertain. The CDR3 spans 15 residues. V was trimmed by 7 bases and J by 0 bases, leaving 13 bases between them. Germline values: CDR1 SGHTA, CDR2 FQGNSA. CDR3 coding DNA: TGTGCCAGCAACCAGGACGGGAGCTCTGGAAACACCATATATTTT. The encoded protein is CASNQDGSSGNTIYF.

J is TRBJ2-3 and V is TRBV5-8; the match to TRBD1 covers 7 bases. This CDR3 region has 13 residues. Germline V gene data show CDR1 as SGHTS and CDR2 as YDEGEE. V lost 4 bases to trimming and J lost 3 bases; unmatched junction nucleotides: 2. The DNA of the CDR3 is TGTGCCAGCAGCCAACAGGGGACAGATACGCAGTATTTT. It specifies CASSQQGTDTQYF.